Listed below are T cell receptor beta chains from one sample, sequenced in a study of cytomegalovirus exposure and HLA in healthy donors. Assay used: immunoSEQ multiplex PCR; TCRdb lists only in-frame clones, some missing. The data contain about 130,000 clones, approximately 81% of them seen just once; the ten biggest clones take up 5.5% to 8.5%. Sequencing was done on a sample of PBMCs. The receptors shown here come from a male donor in good health and CMV-seronegative. The CDR3 runs from the conserved cysteine through the conserved F or W. The order of the fields is D gene, J gene, clone size, V gene, CDR3 protein, CDR3 DNA. A D gene is named only where the DNA matches it firmly. The size field is filled for only some rows; it gives once, few, many or a size class.

>NA|TRBJ1-1|once|TRBV6-5
CASSYSPVVNTEAFF
TGTGCCAGCAGTTACTCTCCAGTTGTGAACACTGAAGCTTTCTTT
>TRBD1|TRBJ2-3|NA|TRBV6-1
CASKTDRGTDTQYF
TGTGCCAGCAAAACTGACAGGGGAACAGATACGCAGTATTTT
>NA|TRBJ1-5|few|TRBV5-1
CASSPAGPAGNQPQHF
TGCGCCAGCAGTCCGGCGGGTCCTGCGGGCAATCAGCCCCAGCATTTT
>NA|TRBJ2-1|NA|TRBV7-2
CASSFTRAPYNEQFF
TGTGCCAGCAGCTTCACTAGGGCCCCTTACAATGAGCAGTTCTTC
>TRBD1|TRBJ1-4|few|TRBV9
CASSRVGTGRGEGEKLFF
TGTGCCAGCAGCCGAGTTGGGACAGGACGAGGCGAAGGTGAAAAACTGTTTTTT
>TRBD1|TRBJ2-5|NA|TRBV7-2
CASSIRTGGQETQYF
TGTGCCAGCAGCATCCGGACAGGGGGCCAAGAGACCCAGTACTTC
>NA|TRBJ2-1|once|TRBV7-3
CASSLTGRGPANEQFF
TGTGCCAGCAGCTTAACGGGGCGGGGGCCCGCCAATGAGCAGTTCTTC
>TRBD2|TRBJ2-3|NA|TRBV7-8
CASSRTSGPFRDTQYF
TGTGCCAGCAGCCGAACTAGCGGGCCGTTCCGAGATACGCAGTATTTT
>NA|TRBJ2-3|NA|TRBV29-1
CSVADSGRGGTQYF
TGCAGCGTAGCCGATTCGGGCCGCGGAGGTACGCAGTATTTT
>NA|TRBJ2-7|NA|TRBV6-5
CASSYSGSPYEQYF
TGTGCCAGCAGTTACTCGGGCAGTCCCTACGAGCAGTACTTC
>NA|TRBJ2-5|NA|TRBV2
CANLEGRGETQYF
TGTGCCAACTTGGAGGGCCGAGGGGAGACCCAGTACTTC
>NA|TRBJ2-1|NA|TRBV7-9
CASSSGNLHGQFF
TGTGCCAGCAGCTCAGGCAATTTACACGGTCAGTTCTTC
>NA|TRBJ1-5|NA|TRBV18
CASSPTLGQPQHF
TGTGCCAGCTCACCTACCCTCGGGCAGCCCCAGCATTTT
>TRBD2|TRBJ2-7|NA|TRBV2
CASSPTSGVSYEQYF
TGTGCCAGCAGCCCAACTAGCGGGGTCTCCTACGAGCAGTACTTC
>NA|TRBJ2-3|NA|TRBV15
CATSRGGLSTDTQYF
TGTGCCACCAGCAGGGGCGGACTTTCCACAGATACGCAGTATTTT
>TRBD2|TRBJ2-2|NA|TRBV9
CASSGQDPGLAGAPALELFF
TGTGCCAGCAGCGGTCAAGACCCGGGACTAGCGGGGGCCCCTGCACTCGAGCTGTTTTTT
>TRBD1|TRBJ1-5|NA|TRBV7-3
CASSLTAGGPQHF
TGTGCCAGCAGCTTAACGGCAGGGGGCCCCCAGCATTTT
>TRBD2|TRBJ2-3|few|TRBV11-2
CASSLEGGGTDTQYF
TGTGCCAGCAGCTTAGAGGGGGGGGGCACAGATACGCAGTATTTT
>TRBD1|TRBJ1-5|NA|TRBV6-5
CASRVTGARNQPQHF
TGTGCCAGCAGAGTGACAGGGGCCCGAAATCAGCCCCAGCATTTT
>TRBD2|TRBJ2-1|few|TRBV14
CASSRPGLAVQFF
TGTGCCAGCAGCCGTCCGGGACTAGCGGTTCAGTTCTTC
>NA|TRBJ2-7|NA|TRBV20-1
CRPGDEQYF
TGCAGACCCGGGGACGAGCAGTACTTC
>TRBD1|TRBJ2-7|once|TRBV4-2
CASSQERGPLEQYF
TGTGCCAGCAGCCAAGAGAGGGGGCCCCTCGAGCAGTACTTC
>TRBD1|TRBJ2-3|NA|TRBV6-5
CASSRDRGNTDTQYF
TGTGCCAGCAGCCGGGACAGGGGTAACACAGATACGCAGTATTTT
>NA|TRBJ2-1|NA|TRBV9
CASSVARYNEQFF
TGTGCCAGCAGCGTAGCCCGGTACAATGAGCAGTTCTTC
>NA|TRBJ1-1|NA|TRBV5-1
CASSLARTVMNTEAFF
TGCGCCAGCAGCTTGGCCCGGACAGTAATGAACACTGAAGCTTTCTTT
>TRBD2|TRBJ2-1|NA|TRBV18
CASSRTSGSYNEQFF
TGTGCCAGCTCCCGGACTAGCGGCTCCTACAATGAGCAGTTCTTC
>NA|TRBJ1-2|NA|TRBV4-3
CASSQDRVLPYGYTF
TGCGCCAGCAGCCAAGATCGGGTCCTTCCATATGGCTACACCTTC
>NA|TRBJ1-3|NA|TRBV7-2
CASSIRGGSGNTIYF
TGTGCCAGCAGCATTCGGGGGGGCTCTGGAAACACCATATATTTT
>NA|TRBJ2-7|NA|TRBV5-4
CASSPLSDPGYEQYF
TGTGCCAGCAGCCCATTGTCGGACCCGGGGTACGAGCAGTACTTC
>NA|TRBJ2-5|NA|TRBV4-1
CASSQTPQGEETQYF
TGCGCCAGCAGCCAAACCCCACAGGGAGAAGAGACCCAGTACTTC